The sequence of this TCR beta chain was determined in a study of control samples from healthy donors and cancer patients. Trimming stripped 4 bases from V and 4 bases from J, with 14 bases between. The CDR3 is 14 amino acids. Germline-derived CDR1 and CDR2 are SGHNT and YYREEE (reference sequence). The table came from immunoSEQ multiplex PCR; TCRdb's copy has only in-frame clones and leaves some out. Of about 110,000 clones detected, about nine tenths appear once; the ten largest clones hold more than 3.5%. The sample was blood. This sequence was found in a human donor in good health. The donor label of this sample is uncertain. The J gene is TRBJ1-1, the V gene TRBV5-4; a weak D match, TRBD1 (6 bases). CDR3 in amino acids: CASSQNRVGTEAFF. In DNA form, the CDR3 reads TGTGCCAGCAGCCAAAACAGGGTGGGCACTGAAGCTTTCTTT.